This is a list of T cell receptor beta chains from one sample in a study of blood T cells in healthy people across ages. TCRdb ran MiXCR on the 5' RACE reads and lists one entry per CDR3 protein. Of around 1,000,000 distinct CDR3 sequences listed, more than 30% are singletons. Sequencing was done on a sample of blood. These receptor sequences come from a man between 18 and 35 years old in good health. Both conserved end residues are part of each CDR3. A D gene is named only where the DNA matches it firmly. Not every row has a clone size; where given, it reads once, few, many or a size class.

abundance	v_gene	j_gene	d_gene	CDR3aa	CDR3nt
NA	TRBV20-1	TRBJ2-1	NA	CSAGRLSEQFF	TGCAGTGCTGGGCGACTGAGCGAGCAGTTCTTC
NA	TRBV5-6	TRBJ2-5	NA	CASSLVRGNQETQYF	TGTGCCAGCAGCTTGGTACGAGGCAATCAAGAGACCCAGTACTTC
NA	TRBV4-2	TRBJ2-4	NA	CASSHEQTRKNIQYF	TGTGCCAGCAGCCATGAGCAGACCCGCAAAAACATTCAGTACTTC
many	TRBV7-7	TRBJ2-1	NA	CASSLENYNEQFF	TGTGCTAGCAGCTTAGAGAATTACAATGAGCAGTTCTTC
few	TRBV12-3/TRBV12-4	TRBJ2-5	NA	CASSFIWTSETQYF	TGTGCCAGCAGTTTTATATGGACTTCCGAGACCCAGTACTTC
NA	TRBV9	TRBJ1-1	NA	CASSGTQNPEAFF	TGTGCCAGCAGCGGTACACAAAACCCTGAAGCTTTCTTT
few	TRBV10-3	TRBJ2-1	TRBD1	CAISEKAGGSYNEQFF	TGTGCCATCAGTGAGAAGGCAGGGGGCTCCTACAATGAGCAGTTCTTC
few	TRBV9	TRBJ2-1	NA	CASRLSRSYNEQFF	TGTGCCAGCAGGCTTTCAAGGTCCTACAATGAGCAGTTCTTC
once	TRBV20-1	TRBJ1-1	NA	CSAVRGMNTEAFF	TGCAGTGCTGTCCGTGGCATGAACACCGAAGCTTTCTTT
NA	TRBV24-1	TRBJ2-2	NA	CATSGGPGELFF	TGTGCCACCAGTGGGGGGCCCGGGGAGCTGTTTTTT
few	TRBV5-6	TRBJ2-7	NA	CASTPEDRIYEQYF	TGTGCCAGCACTCCGGAGGACAGAATTTACGAGCAGTACTTC
NA	TRBV29-1	TRBJ1-1	NA	CSGRDRNTEAFF	TGCAGCGGCCGGGACCGTAACACTGAAGCTTTCTTT
few	TRBV4-3	TRBJ1-2	NA	CASSQEVRRGGYTF	TGCGCCAGCAGCCAAGAGGTTCGACGAGGTGGCTACACCTTC
NA	TRBV29-1	TRBJ2-6	TRBD2	CSVGGKSGANVLTF	TGCAGCGTCGGGGGGAAATCCGGGGCCAACGTCCTGACTTTC
NA	TRBV12-3/TRBV12-4	TRBJ2-4	TRBD2	CASSSSSGGGQYF	TGTGCCAGCAGTTCCTCTAGCGGGGGGGGTCAGTACTTC
NA	TRBV4-3	TRBJ2-5	NA	CASSEGAFRETQYF	TGCGCCAGCAGCGAGGGAGCTTTTCGGGAGACCCAGTACTTC
NA	TRBV28	TRBJ1-1	NA	CASSRSGWTEAFF	TGTGCCAGCAGTAGATCGGGATGGACTGAAGCTTTCTTT
NA	TRBV3-1	TRBJ1-1	NA	CASSQTGPPNTEAFF	TGTGCCAGCAGCCAAACGGGACCTCCGAACACTGAAGCTTTCTTT
NA	TRBV12-3/TRBV12-4	TRBJ2-3	TRBD1	CASSQAGTGETDTQYF	TGTGCCAGCAGTCAGGCCGGGACAGGGGAGACAGATACGCAGTATTTT
NA	TRBV28	TRBJ1-5	NA	CAGSLRGTSDEGPQHF	TGTGCCGGCAGTTTACGGGGGACCAGTGACGAAGGGCCCCAGCATTTT
few	TRBV7-2	TRBJ1-2	TRBD1	CASSKGQYNYGYTF	TGTGCCAGCAGCAAGGGACAGTATAACTATGGCTACACCTTC
NA	TRBV7-2	TRBJ2-7	TRBD1	CASSERQGAYYEQYF	TGTGCCAGCAGCGAGCGACAGGGGGCCTACTACGAGCAGTACTTC
NA	TRBV4-3	TRBJ2-3	NA	CASSQDAEFTDTQYF	TGCGCCAGCAGCCAAGATGCGGAGTTCACAGATACGCAGTATTTT
once	TRBV20-1	TRBJ1-6	NA	CSARGGGSFSPLHF	TGCAGTGCTAGAGGGGGGGGTAGTTTTTCACCCCTCCACTTT
once	TRBV5-1	TRBJ1-6	TRBD1	CARSLGDRGNSPLHF	TGCGCCCGCAGCCTGGGGGACAGGGGTAATTCACCCCTCCACTTT
NA	TRBV10-3	TRBJ2-1	NA	CAISSSGGIFNEQFF	TGTGCCATCAGCTCCAGCGGCGGGATCTTCAATGAGCAGTTCTTC
NA	TRBV2	TRBJ1-1	NA	CASRGISEAFF	TGTGCCAGCCGAGGCATTAGTGAAGCTTTCTTT
NA	TRBV20-1	TRBJ1-1	NA	CSARDQVMAHLGNTEAFF	TGCAGTGCTAGAGATCAAGTGATGGCACACCTGGGGAACACTGAAGCTTTCTTT
NA	TRBV5-1	TRBJ1-1	NA	CASSFANRLSEAFF	TGCGCCAGCAGCTTCGCCAACAGACTTTCTGAAGCTTTCTTT
few	TRBV7-2	TRBJ2-1	NA	CASSLSMSPHNEQFF	TGTGCCAGCAGCTTATCAATGTCCCCCCACAATGAGCAGTTCTTC
few	TRBV5-6	TRBJ1-5	NA	CASSLWGRSLNQPQHF	TGTGCCAGCAGCTTGTGGGGCAGGAGCCTCAATCAGCCCCAGCATTTT
many	TRBV7-2	TRBJ1-5	NA	CASSLGGPSNQPQHF	TGTGCCAGCAGCTTAGGGGGGCCTAGCAATCAGCCCCAGCATTTT
NA	TRBV29-1	TRBJ2-7	TRBD1	CSVVAGGEQYF	TGCAGCGTTGTAGCAGGGGGCGAGCAGTACTTC
once	TRBV29-1	TRBJ2-2	NA	CSVEDDGGPTGELFF	TGCAGCGTTGAAGATGACGGGGGCCCCACCGGGGAGCTGTTTTTT
NA	TRBV6-1	TRBJ2-1	TRBD1	CASRATGGNEQFF	TGTGCCAGCAGGGCGACAGGGGGCAATGAGCAGTTCTTC
NA	TRBV7-8	TRBJ1-2	TRBD1	CASSLGTGRDYGYTF	TGTGCCAGCAGCTTAGGGACAGGGAGAGACTATGGCTACACCTTC
few	TRBV6-5	TRBJ1-2	NA	CASNPQGGYGYTF	TGTGCCAGCAACCCACAGGGAGGCTATGGCTACACCTTC
NA	TRBV19	TRBJ1-5	TRBD1	CASSISGTGAVRQPQHF	TGTGCCAGTAGTATAAGCGGGACAGGGGCGGTGAGACAGCCCCAGCATTTT
NA	TRBV6-1	TRBJ1-2	NA	CASSAEVDRLSKYGYTF	TGTGCCAGCAGTGCTGAGGTAGACAGACTATCCAAGTATGGCTACACCTTC
NA	TRBV7-2	TRBJ2-3	TRBD2	CASSREASLLDTQYF	TGTGCCAGCAGCCGGGAGGCTAGCCTCCTGGATACGCAGTATTTT
NA	TRBV20-1	TRBJ1-4	NA	CSARHVATNEKLFF	TGCAGTGCTCGCCACGTCGCAACTAATGAAAAACTGTTTTTT
few	TRBV5-6	TRBJ1-5	NA	CASSLAQTGNQPQHF	TGTGCTAGCAGCTTGGCCCAAACGGGCAATCAGCCCCAGCATTTT
NA	TRBV9	TRBJ2-2	TRBD2	CASSAGLPGGGELFF	TGTGCCAGCAGCGCGGGACTACCGGGAGGCGGGGAGCTGTTTTTT
NA	TRBV10-3	TRBJ2-1	TRBD2	CAIGTRIDEQFF	TGTGCCATCGGGACTAGAATCGATGAGCAGTTCTTC